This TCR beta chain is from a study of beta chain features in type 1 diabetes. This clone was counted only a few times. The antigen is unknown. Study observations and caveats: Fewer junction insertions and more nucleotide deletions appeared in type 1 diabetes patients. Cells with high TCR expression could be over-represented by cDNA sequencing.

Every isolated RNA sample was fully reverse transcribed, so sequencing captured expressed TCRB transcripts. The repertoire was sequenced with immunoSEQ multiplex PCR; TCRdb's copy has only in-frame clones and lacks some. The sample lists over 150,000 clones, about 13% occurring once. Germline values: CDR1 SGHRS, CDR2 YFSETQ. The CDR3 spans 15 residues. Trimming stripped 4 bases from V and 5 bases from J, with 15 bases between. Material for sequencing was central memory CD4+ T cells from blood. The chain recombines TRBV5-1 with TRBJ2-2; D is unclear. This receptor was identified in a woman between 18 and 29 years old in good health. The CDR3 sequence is CASSPMELRTGELFF. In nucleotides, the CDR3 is TGCGCCAGCAGCCCAATGGAGTTAAGGACCGGGGAGCTGTTTTTT.